This T cell receptor beta chain derives from a study of cytomegalovirus exposure and HLA in healthy donors. General study results and limits: In a later analysis, DRB1 alleles had the most associated TCRs; HLA-C alleles the fewest.

V lost 5 bases, J lost 4 bases, and 11 bases stayed unmatched. The CDR3 is 15 residues long. Germline V gene lookup returns CDR1 GTSNPN and CDR2 SVGIG (reference sequence). With 60 Vbeta and 13 Jbeta primers, the PCR was carried out. The repertoire was sequenced with immunoSEQ multiplex PCR; TCRdb's copy has only in-frame clones and lacks some. The table has around 130,000 clones, around 75% seen once. Notes on this clone: Its antigen is as yet unknown.

The sample was PBMCs. The receptor's source is a young woman in good health and CMV-seronegative. The chain uses TRBV30 and TRBJ2-3; 8 bases are a match to TRBD1. For the CDR3, the DNA is TGTGCCTGGGCTAGGACAGGGTCAAGGGCAGATACGCAGTATTTT. This codes for CAWARTGSRADTQYF.